The 12 T cell receptor beta chains below all came from one sample that was sequenced in a study of blood T cell repertoires in COVID-19. Assay used: immunoSEQ multiplex PCR; TCRdb lists only in-frame clones, some missing. This sample yields around 130,000 clones, of which roughly 72% are seen a single time; 10% to 14% belongs to the top ten. Sequencing was carried out using peripheral blood. Receptors originate from a human donor in a cohort sampled during active COVID-19.

The genes are TRBV5-6 and TRBJ2-7; 12 bases are a match to TRBD2. J was trimmed by 4 bases and V by 4 bases; bases with no gene match: 6. The germline gives CDR1 SGHDT, CDR2 YYEEEE. The CDR3 is 15 residues long. CDR3 bases: TGTGCCAGCAGCCTAGCGGGGGGGTCCGGGTACGAGCAGTACTTC. Its protein is CASSLAGGSGYEQYF. The variable domain in full, with the rest retrieved from reference TRBV5-6 and TRBJ2-7, is DAGVTQSPTHLIKTRGQQVTLRCSPKSGHDTVSWYQQALGQGPQFIFQYYEEEERQRGNFPDRFSGHQFPNYSSELNVNALLLGDSALYLCASSLAGGSGYEQYFGPGTRLTVT.

This clone was recorded a few times. The chain combines TRBV7-9 with TRBJ2-7; TRBD1 matches 11 bases. Germline V gives CDR1 SEHNR, CDR2 FQNEAQ (reference sequence). V was clipped by 5 bases and J by 5 bases; unmatched bases: 5. The CDR3 extends over 14 amino acids. DNA of the CDR3: TGTGCCAGCAGCGTGGGGGGACAGGGGGACGAGCAGTACTTC. It encodes CASSVGGQGDEQYF.

This clone was detected once. This chain connects TRBV24-1 to TRBJ2-7; 7 nucleotides agree with TRBD1. Per germline, CDR1 KGHDR and CDR2 SFDVKD. The CDR3 length is 15 residues. V shed 3 bases, J shed 5 bases, and the junction held 9 bases outside the gene matches. The CDR3 loop reads CATSDAFGTEDEQYF. The CDR3 bases are TGTGCCACCAGTGATGCCTTCGGGACAGAAGACGAGCAGTACTTC.

The V gene is TRBV15, the J gene TRBJ2-5; D may be TRBD1 (6 bases). CDR3 size: 14 residues. V gave up 5 bases and J gave up 5 bases, with 15 bases separating them. Germline V gene sequence: CDR1 LNHNV, CDR2 YYDKDF (reference sequence). This CDR3 reads CATSEQGSGETQYF. The CDR3 DNA reads TGTGCCACCAGCGAACAGGGTTCGGGGGAGACCCAGTACTTC.

This chain links TRBV19 with TRBJ2-5; TRBD2 is a possible D gene (5 bases). The CDR3 covers 15 residues. The V and J ends lost 4 bases and 4 bases respectively, with 16 bases between them. Germline values: CDR1 LNHDA, CDR2 SQIVND (reference sequence). DNA for the CDR3: TGTGCCAGTAGTACCCGCCGTCGGGGTAGAGAGACCCAGTACTTC. Residues: CASSTRRRGRETQYF.

This clone was seen repeatedly, ten times or more. The chain employs TRBV27 and TRBJ2-5; the match to TRBD2 covers 9 bases. CDR1 is MNHEY and CDR2 is SMNVEV in the germline V gene (reference sequence). The length of the CDR3 is 15 residues. J was trimmed by 3 bases and V by 4 bases; bases with no gene match: 6. This chain's CDR3 is CASSSAGGGEETQYF. CDR3 coding DNA: TGTGCCAGCAGTTCCGCCGGCGGGGGGGAAGAGACCCAGTACTTC.

The chain joins TRBV7-9 to TRBJ2-5; D is perhaps TRBD2 (7 bases). Between the trimmed V and J ends, which lost 6 bases and 5 bases, there was a span of 19 bases. CDR1 is SEHNR and CDR2 is FQNEAQ in the germline V gene (reference sequence). This CDR3 is built from 15 residues. DNA of the CDR3: TGTGCCAGCAGTCCCTGGGGGGGGGCAGAGGAGACCCAGTACTTC. Translating it yields CASSPWGGAEETQYF.

This chain links TRBV7-7 with TRBJ2-2; a weak D match, TRBD2 (6 bases). This CDR3 is built from 15 residues. V was pared by 6 bases and J by 5 bases, with 16 bases between. Per the germline V gene, CDR1 is SSHAT and CDR2 is FNYEAQ (reference sequence). The CDR3 region has the DNA TGTGCCAGCAGTTTCGGGACTGCGACAACCGGGGAGCTGTTTTTT. Translated, it gives CASSFGTATTGELFF. The whole variable domain, remainder taken from reference TRBV7-7 and TRBJ2-2, is GAGVSQSPRYKVTKRGQDVTLRCDPISSHATLYWYQQALGQGPEFLTYFNYEAQPDKSGLPSDRFSAERPEGSISTLTIQRTEQRDSAMYRCASSFGTATTGELFFGEGSRLTVL.

This clone turned up a few times. The chain is built from TRBV29-1 and TRBJ1-5, with 8 bases that match TRBD1. The CDR3 is 13 amino acids. Germline CDR1 is SQVTM and CDR2 is ANQGSEA. Trimming removed 7 bases from V and 5 bases from J; junction bases left unmatched: 7. The DNA of the CDR3 is TGCAGCGCCCGTCAGGGGGCCGATCAGCCCCAGCATTTT. Amino acid sequence: CSARQGADQPQHF.

This chain links TRBV6-5 with TRBJ2-7, with 7 bases identical to TRBD1. Germline V gives CDR1 MNHEY, CDR2 SVGAGI. The V and J ends lost 6 bases and 7 bases, in that order; junction bases with no gene match: 12. The CDR3 covers 14 residues. CDR3 residues: CASSIDRDRFEQYF. CDR3 sequence (DNA): TGTGCCAGCAGCATAGACAGGGACCGTTTTGAGCAGTACTTC.

A single count supports this clone. This sequence joins TRBV10-3 and TRBJ2-7, with 12 bases identical to TRBD2. This CDR3 region has 15 residues. V lost 2 bases and J lost 3; bases outside the gene matches: 2. The germline gives CDR1 ENHRY, CDR2 SYGVKD. This CDR3 reads CAISELAGGRYEQYF. Written as DNA, the CDR3 is TGTGCCATCAGTGAGCTAGCGGGGGGGCGCTACGAGCAGTACTTC.

J is TRBJ2-3 and V is TRBV3-1 (or the pseudogene TRBV3-2); the match to TRBD2 covers 10 bases. In germline, CDR1 is LGHDT, CDR2 YNNKEL (reference sequence). The CDR3 totals 16 residues. V was pared by 0 bases and J by 1 base, with 1 base of the junction left unmatched. In DNA, the CDR3 is TGTGCCAGCAGCCAAGAGGGGACTAGCGGCACAGATACGCAGTATTTT. This codes for CASSQEGTSGTDTQYF.